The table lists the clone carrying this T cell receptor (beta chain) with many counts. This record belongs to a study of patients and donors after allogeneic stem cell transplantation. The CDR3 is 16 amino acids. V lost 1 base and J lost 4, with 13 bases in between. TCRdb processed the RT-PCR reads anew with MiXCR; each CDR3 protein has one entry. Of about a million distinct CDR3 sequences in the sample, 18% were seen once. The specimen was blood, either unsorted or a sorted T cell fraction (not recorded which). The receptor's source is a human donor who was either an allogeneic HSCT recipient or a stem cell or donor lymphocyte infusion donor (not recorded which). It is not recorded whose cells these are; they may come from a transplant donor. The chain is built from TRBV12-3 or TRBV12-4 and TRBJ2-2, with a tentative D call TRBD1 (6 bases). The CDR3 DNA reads TGTGCCAGCAGTTTAGGTAGCAGGGGCGTCACCGGGGAGCTGTTTTTT. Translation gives CASSLGSRGVTGELFF.